These T cell receptor beta chains were read from a single sample in a study of control samples from healthy donors and cancer patients. Data came from immunoSEQ multiplex PCR; TCRdb stores just in-frame clones and leaves some out. The sample includes 150,000 to 200,000 clones, 85% to 95% of them seen just once. Input material: blood. Every receptor here comes from a man aged 18-30 years in good health. CDR3s include the opening cysteine and the closing phenylalanine or tryptophan. The order of the fields is clone size, CDR3 length, J gene, D gene, V gene, CDR3 protein, CDR3 DNA. D genes are given only for firm matches. Size is omitted from some rows. Given values are once, few, many or a class for expanded clones.

abundance: -; len: 13; j_gene: TRBJ2-3; d_gene: -; v_gene: TRBV3-1/TRBV3-2; CDR3aa: CASSQAFTDTQYF; CDR3nt: TGTGCCAGCAGCCAAGCCTTCACAGATACGCAGTATTTT
abundance: -; len: 15; j_gene: TRBJ1-2; d_gene: -; v_gene: TRBV9; CDR3aa: CASSVATGQGRGYTF; CDR3nt: TGTGCCAGCAGCGTAGCTACCGGGCAGGGACGCGGCTACACCTTC
abundance: once; len: 14; j_gene: TRBJ2-7; d_gene: -; v_gene: TRBV6-5; CDR3aa: CASSSGTPAWEQYF; CDR3nt: TGTGCCAGCAGTTCCGGGACTCCTGCTTGGGAGCAGTACTTC
abundance: -; len: 12; j_gene: TRBJ2-1; d_gene: -; v_gene: TRBV12-3/TRBV12-4; CDR3aa: CASSKSRYEQFF; CDR3nt: TGTGCCAGCAGTAAGAGCCGCTATGAGCAGTTCTTC
abundance: -; len: 15; j_gene: TRBJ2-2; d_gene: -; v_gene: TRBV7-9; CDR3aa: CASSLGAGNTGELFF; CDR3nt: TGTGCCAGCAGCTTAGGGGCTGGGAACACCGGGGAGCTGTTTTTT
abundance: -; len: 13; j_gene: TRBJ2-2; d_gene: -; v_gene: TRBV18; CDR3aa: CASSRSSPGELFF; CDR3nt: TGTGCCAGCTCTCGTAGCTCTCCCGGGGAGCTGTTTTTT
abundance: -; len: 14; j_gene: TRBJ2-3; d_gene: TRBD1; v_gene: TRBV29-1; CDR3aa: CSLSPGQGTDTQYF; CDR3nt: TGCAGCCTCTCGCCGGGACAGGGAACAGATACGCAGTATTTT
abundance: -; len: 16; j_gene: TRBJ1-5; d_gene: -; v_gene: TRBV10-3; CDR3aa: CAISESRQGSTQPQHF; CDR3nt: TGTGCCATCAGTGAGTCGAGGCAGGGGAGCACTCAGCCCCAGCATTTT
abundance: -; len: 13; j_gene: TRBJ2-1; d_gene: -; v_gene: TRBV11-2; CDR3aa: CASSSWGSPEQFF; CDR3nt: TGTGCCAGCAGCTCCTGGGGTAGCCCTGAGCAGTTCTTC
abundance: -; len: 10; j_gene: TRBJ2-1; d_gene: -; v_gene: TRBV2; CDR3aa: CASSGNEQFF; CDR3nt: TGTGCCAGCAGCGGCAATGAGCAGTTCTTC
abundance: -; len: 21; j_gene: TRBJ1-5; d_gene: TRBD1; v_gene: TRBV7-6; CDR3aa: CASSLGCVWDRGRTSNQPQHF; CDR3nt: TGTGCCAGCAGCTTAGGATGTGTCTGGGACAGGGGGAGGACTAGCAATCAGCCCCAGCATTTT
abundance: -; len: 15; j_gene: TRBJ1-2; d_gene: -; v_gene: TRBV27; CDR3aa: CASSLSAGGNVGYTF; CDR3nt: TGTGCCAGCAGTTTATCGGCGGGGGGCAACGTTGGCTACACCTTC
abundance: once; len: 17; j_gene: TRBJ1-1; d_gene: TRBD1; v_gene: TRBV5-1; CDR3aa: CASSPPGQGLLNTEAFF; CDR3nt: TGCGCCAGCAGCCCACCGGGACAGGGGCTTCTGAACACTGAAGCTTTCTTT
abundance: -; len: 13; j_gene: TRBJ1-1; d_gene: -; v_gene: TRBV7-2; CDR3aa: CASSLVRDTEAFF; CDR3nt: TGTGCCAGCAGCTTAGTTCGGGACACTGAAGCTTTCTTT
abundance: -; len: 15; j_gene: TRBJ2-1; d_gene: -; v_gene: TRBV28; CDR3aa: CASTISDRNYNEQFF; CDR3nt: TGTGCCAGCACCATCTCGGACAGAAATTACAATGAGCAGTTCTTC
abundance: -; len: 13; j_gene: TRBJ1-4; d_gene: -; v_gene: TRBV23-1; CDR3aa: CASSIRGQEKLFF; CDR3nt: TGCGCCAGCAGTATCCGGGGCCAGGAAAAACTGTTTTTT
abundance: -; len: 16; j_gene: TRBJ1-1; d_gene: -; v_gene: TRBV29-1; CDR3aa: CSVEGRHPKGGTEAFF; CDR3nt: TGCAGCGTTGAAGGCAGACACCCAAAGGGTGGCACTGAAGCTTTCTTT
abundance: -; len: 13; j_gene: TRBJ2-7; d_gene: -; v_gene: TRBV19; CDR3aa: CASSKTPAYEQYF; CDR3nt: TGTGCCAGTAGTAAGACACCGGCCTACGAGCAGTACTTC
abundance: -; len: 13; j_gene: TRBJ1-1; d_gene: TRBD1; v_gene: TRBV7-3; CDR3aa: CASSSPGQAEAFF; CDR3nt: TGTGCCAGCAGCTCTCCGGGACAGGCTGAAGCTTTCTTT
abundance: -; len: 14; j_gene: TRBJ1-1; d_gene: -; v_gene: TRBV6-4; CDR3aa: CASSKGGGATEAFF; CDR3nt: TGTGCCAGCAGTAAAGGAGGGGGGGCCACTGAAGCTTTCTTT
abundance: -; len: 16; j_gene: TRBJ2-3; d_gene: -; v_gene: TRBV9; CDR3aa: CASSADVWRGTDTQYF; CDR3nt: TGTGCCAGCAGCGCAGACGTGTGGAGGGGGACAGATACGCAGTATTTT
abundance: -; len: 15; j_gene: TRBJ1-3; d_gene: -; v_gene: TRBV9; CDR3aa: CASSVGGDSGNTIYF; CDR3nt: TGTGCCAGCAGCGTAGGTGGCGACTCTGGAAACACCATATATTTT
abundance: -; len: 15; j_gene: TRBJ2-6; d_gene: -; v_gene: TRBV6-5; CDR3aa: CASSSQGSGANVLTF; CDR3nt: TGTGCCAGCAGTTCACAGGGTTCTGGGGCCAACGTCCTGACTTTC
abundance: -; len: 15; j_gene: TRBJ1-1; d_gene: -; v_gene: TRBV18; CDR3aa: CASSPIPLMNTEAFF; CDR3nt: TGTGCCAGCTCACCAATACCTCTGATGAACACTGAAGCTTTCTTT
abundance: -; len: 14; j_gene: TRBJ1-2; d_gene: -; v_gene: TRBV6-5; CDR3aa: CAIPRTPSNYGYTF; CDR3nt: TGTGCCATTCCCCGGACACCGAGTAACTATGGCTACACCTTC
abundance: -; len: 12; j_gene: TRBJ2-3; d_gene: -; v_gene: TRBV28; CDR3aa: CASSRLWDTQYF; CDR3nt: TGTGCCAGCAGTCGCCTCTGGGATACGCAGTATTTT
abundance: once; len: 17; j_gene: TRBJ2-7; d_gene: -; v_gene: TRBV27; CDR3aa: CASSPARGAVSSYEQYF; CDR3nt: TGTGCCAGCAGCCCCGCCAGGGGAGCGGTTAGCTCCTACGAGCAGTACTTC
abundance: once; len: 12; j_gene: TRBJ1-2; d_gene: -; v_gene: TRBV13; CDR3aa: CASSLQGYGYTF; CDR3nt: TGTGCCAGCAGCTTACAAGGCTATGGCTACACCTTC
abundance: -; len: 14; j_gene: TRBJ1-1; d_gene: TRBD1; v_gene: TRBV2; CDR3aa: CASSTRQGNTEAFF; CDR3nt: TGTGCCAGCAGTACTAGACAGGGCAACACTGAAGCTTTCTTT
abundance: -; len: 15; j_gene: TRBJ1-2; d_gene: -; v_gene: TRBV9; CDR3aa: CASSPVAGGLYGYTF; CDR3nt: TGTGCCAGCAGCCCAGTAGCTGGTGGTTTGTATGGCTACACCTTC
abundance: few; len: 13; j_gene: TRBJ1-1; d_gene: -; v_gene: TRBV19; CDR3aa: CASSSQQGSEAFF; CDR3nt: TGTGCCAGTAGTTCGCAACAGGGATCGGAAGCTTTCTTT
abundance: -; len: 13; j_gene: TRBJ2-7; d_gene: TRBD1; v_gene: TRBV6-5; CDR3aa: CASSRQGSYEQYF; CDR3nt: TGTGCCAGCAGTCGACAGGGCTCCTACGAGCAGTACTTC
abundance: -; len: 17; j_gene: TRBJ2-2; d_gene: TRBD1; v_gene: TRBV7-9; CDR3aa: CASSLDATGILSGELFF; CDR3nt: TGTGCCAGCAGCTTAGATGCGACAGGGATATTGTCCGGGGAGCTGTTTTTT
abundance: -; len: 17; j_gene: TRBJ1-3; d_gene: -; v_gene: TRBV15; CDR3aa: CATGREPGHPNGNTIYF; CDR3nt: TGTGCCACCGGCAGAGAACCGGGACACCCAAACGGAAACACCATATATTTT
abundance: -; len: 15; j_gene: TRBJ2-4; d_gene: -; v_gene: TRBV10-2; CDR3aa: CASSPRLEKKYIQYF; CDR3nt: TGCGCCAGCAGTCCACGACTAGAGAAGAAGTACATTCAGTACTTC
abundance: -; len: 16; j_gene: TRBJ1-5; d_gene: -; v_gene: TRBV19; CDR3aa: CASSPRQYYSNQPQHF; CDR3nt: TGTGCCAGTAGTCCCCGACAGTACTATAGCAATCAGCCCCAGCATTTT
abundance: -; len: 13; j_gene: TRBJ2-5; d_gene: -; v_gene: TRBV9; CDR3aa: CASSVSGQETQYF; CDR3nt: TGTGCCAGCAGCGTATCTGGACAAGAGACCCAGTACTTC
abundance: -; len: 16; j_gene: TRBJ2-2; d_gene: TRBD1; v_gene: TRBV5-6; CDR3aa: CASSPPGTGRTGELFF; CDR3nt: TGTGCCAGCAGCCCCCCAGGGACAGGCCGCACCGGGGAGCTGTTTTTT